The 13 T cell receptor beta chains below come from one sample, sequenced in a study of blood T cell repertoires in COVID-19. Profiled with immunoSEQ multiplex PCR; TCRdb holds only in-frame clones, not every one. The sample includes some 120,000 clones, around 81% seen only once; the top ten take 12%. The source material was peripheral blood. Source of these receptors: a man aged 55 to 70 with acute or convalescent COVID-19.

The CDR3 DNA reads as TGTGCCAGCAGTTTGTTAGAAGATACGCAGTATTTT. Residues: CASSLLEDTQYF. The chain links TRBV28 to TRBJ2-3; D gene unclear. Trimming removed 3 bases at V and 5 bases at J, with 6 bases between. The CDR3 contains 12 residues. CDR1 MDHEN and CDR2 SYDVKM come from the germline V gene.

The chain combines TRBV15 with TRBJ2-1; 7 bases line up with TRBD2. The J segment lost 5 bases and the V segment lost 7 bases, leaving 5 bases of the junction unmatched. Germline CDR1 is LNHNV and CDR2 is YYDKDF (reference sequence). The CDR3 is 13 residues long. The CDR3 sequence is CATTRGLNNEQFF. The CDR3 DNA reads TGTGCCACCACCCGGGGACTAAACAATGAGCAGTTCTTC.

The chain uses TRBV5-1 and TRBJ2-7; 7 positions match TRBD2. CDR1 and CDR2 from the germline V gene are SGHRS and YFSETQ. This CDR3 has 14 residues. Unmatched junction bases numbered 9, after V lost 3 bases and J lost 6 bases. CDR3 in DNA: TGCGCCAGCAGCTCAAGCGGGATAGGCAGCGAGCAGTACTTC. It translates to CASSSSGIGSEQYF.

This clone has just one count. This sequence joins TRBV28 and TRBJ1-2; 7 nucleotides align to TRBD1. Germline V lookup: CDR1 MDHEN, CDR2 SYDVKM. This CDR3 comprises 14 residues. Losses at the gene ends were 7 bases for V and 2 bases for J; bases not matched to a gene: 7. In DNA, the CDR3 is TGTGCCAGCACCTTCCCGGGACAGAACTATGGCTACACCTTC. Protein sequence: CASTFPGQNYGYTF.

The J gene is TRBJ2-1, the V gene TRBV14; 10 nucleotides line up with TRBD2. V trimming: 4 bases; J trimming: 5 bases; junction bases outside the gene matches: 5. Germline V gives CDR1 SGHDN, CDR2 FVKESK. There are 15 residues in the CDR3. CDR3 sequence reads: CASSLLAGVNNEQFF. The CDR3 DNA reads as TGTGCCAGCAGCCTGCTAGCGGGAGTAAACAATGAGCAGTTCTTC.

The chain has TRBV13 and TRBJ1-3, with D possibly TRBD1 on 5 matching bases. CDR1 PRHDT and CDR2 FYEKMQ come from the germline V gene (reference sequence). Trimming shortened V by 3 bases and J by 3 bases, and 12 bases separated the two germline ends. This CDR3 is 15 amino acids long. CDR3 nucleotides: TGTGCCAGCAGCTTCGGCAGGGAGGGTGGAAACACCATATATTTT. Its protein is CASSFGREGGNTIYF.

This chain uses TRBV10-1 with TRBJ2-4, with 14 bases fitting TRBD2. CDR3 size: 16 residues. CDR1 WNHNN and CDR2 SYGVQD come from the germline V gene (reference sequence). Germline trimming cut 5 bases from V and 8 bases from J; bases unmatched to any gene: 8. The CDR3 coding sequence is TGCGCCAGCAGTAAAGGGACTAGCGGGAGTAGAGACATTCAGTACTTC. Translation: CASSKGTSGSRDIQYF.

V is TRBV6-5 and J is TRBJ2-2; 8 nucleotides line up with TRBD1. The CDR3 spans 16 residues. V dropped 3 bases and J dropped 5; count of bases not matched to a gene: 8. The germline CDR1 and CDR2 sequences are MNHEY and SVGAGI. The CDR3 DNA sequence: TGTGCCAGCAGTTATCCAGGGGGCAGTTCAACCGGGGAGCTGTTTTTT. This sequence encodes CASSYPGGSSTGELFF.

This clone was counted once. This chain links TRBV27 with TRBJ2-7; 9 bases agree with TRBD2. In germline, CDR1 is MNHEY, CDR2 SMNVEV (reference sequence). There are 17 residues in the CDR3. The ends lost 5 bases at V and 8 bases at J; junction bases unmatched: 19. DNA for the CDR3: TGTGCCAGCAGTCTTTTTACTTCCGGGACTAGCATGTTGAAGCAGTACTTC. It specifies CASSLFTSGTSMLKQYF.

The rearrangement uses TRBV20-1 and TRBJ1-2, with D possibly matching TRBD1 (6 bases). Per germline, CDR1 DFQATT and CDR2 SNEGSKA (reference sequence). This CDR3 spans 15 amino acids. Trimming pared 3 bases from V and 8 bases from J, leaving 22 bases between. The CDR3 DNA is TGCAGTGCTAGTTTGGCAGGGGCGCTCCTTGAGGGCTACACCTTC. Translation gives CSASLAGALLEGYTF.

The chain links TRBV6-5 to TRBJ2-1, with a tentative D call TRBD1 (5 bases). The CDR3 spans 11 residues. CDR1 MNHEY and CDR2 SVGAGI come from the germline V gene. V lost 9 bases to trimming and J lost 6 bases, with 9 bases between them. The CDR3 sequence is CASSDINEQFF. The CDR3 coding sequence is TGTGCCAGTTCGGACATCAATGAGCAGTTCTTC.

This chain uses TRBV5-1 with TRBJ1-3; possible D gene TRBD1, 6 bases. The CDR3 totals 17 residues. V lost 1 base and J 0 bases, leaving 14 bases between the germline ends. The V gene's germline CDR1 is SGHRS and CDR2 YFSETQ. This CDR3 reads CASSLSDSGGSGNTIYF. In DNA form, the CDR3 reads TGCGCCAGCAGCTTGTCGGACAGCGGGGGCTCTGGAAACACCATATATTTT.

The V call is TRBV4-1, the J call TRBJ1-1; D is unclear. This CDR3 comprises 14 residues. Germline values: CDR1 MGHRA, CDR2 YSYEKL. Trimming cost V 4 bases and J 1 base, with 10 bases left between them. The CDR3 loop reads CASSPEPTNTEAFF. DNA for the CDR3: TGCGCCAGCAGCCCGGAGCCGACGAACACTGAAGCTTTCTTT.